This TCR beta chain was found in a study of cytomegalovirus exposure and HLA in healthy donors. General study findings and limits: An ancestry cluster, one associated with Asian ancestry, reportedly showed fewer N-insertions than the roughly 670-donor mean in a later analysis. In a later analysis, HLA-associated TCR beta chains were more clonally expanded than equally common others.

PCR amplification relied on 60 Vbeta primers (plus 13 Jbeta primers). Original handling: In a later analysis, the count reached some 73 million unique TCR beta chains, with about 10 million shared. Clones were sequenced by immunoSEQ multiplex PCR, and TCRdb holds only the in-frame ones, with some missing. V, J and clone size are those of that table, while D and trimming were read from the DNA. The sample yields some 150,000 clones, about 64% seen once. With respect to this clone: Its antigen is not identified.

This CDR3 comprises 13 residues. Germline V gene data show CDR1 as KGHSH and CDR2 as LQKENI. J lost 7 bases, V lost 5 bases, and 5 bases had no gene match. Specimen: PBMCs. The gene calls are TRBV18 and TRBJ2-3, with 8 nucleotides matching TRBD1. The TCR sequence derives from a woman aged 60-75 years in good health and CMV-seropositive. The CDR3 nucleotides are TGTGCCAGCTCAGGACAGGGTGGAAATACGCAGTATTTT. Protein: CASSGQGGNTQYF.